The clone carrying this TCR beta chain was seen only a few times. TCRdb re-called the 5' RACE reads through MiXCR, storing one row per CDR3 protein. The data contain 430,000 or so distinct CDR3 sequences, approximately 24% of them seen just once; the ten biggest clones take up 2.9%. The germline V gene has CDR1 SGHTA and CDR2 FQGNSA. This CDR3 is built from 14 residues. Trimming took off 1 base at V and 6 bases at J, with 13 bases between the two ends. These data are taken from a study of identical twins. The data also belong to a second study, concerning T cells expressing NK-cell markers.

Material for sequencing was CD4+ T cells sorted from blood. This clonotype was obtained from a woman aged 18-29 years in good health. The chain combines TRBV7-2 with TRBJ2-7; D gene uncertain. The CDR3 spells CASSLVVGRAEQYF. CDR3 coding DNA: TGTGCCAGCAGCTTAGTCGTGGGTCGGGCCGAGCAGTACTTC. Filled out from reference TRBV7-2 and TRBJ2-7, the complete variable domain reads GAGVSQSPSNKVTEKGKDVELRCDPISGHTALYWYRQSLGQGLEFLIYFQGNSAPDKSGLPSDRFSAERTGGSVSTLTIQRTQQEDSAVYLCASSLVVGRAEQYFGPGTRLTVT.